The sequence of this T cell receptor beta chain was determined in a study of T cells after yellow fever vaccination. Study-level findings and limits: Detected again after the booster were most primary-vaccination clones, at 96% CD4 and nearly 90% CD8. Clonotypes found in both CD4 and CD8 compartments made up a small share.

V lost 2 bases to trimming and J lost 2 bases; unmatched junction nucleotides: 1. Germline V lookup: CDR1 MNHEY, CDR2 SMNVEV (reference sequence). The CDR3 is made up of 15 amino acids. As to this clonotype: Its antigen remains unknown.

It was through 5'RACE template switching that TCR cDNA was made, with a universal primer site and UMIs added. TCRdb analysed the 5' RACE reads with MiXCR anew, one entry per CDR3 protein. In the table there are around 200,000 distinct CDR3 sequences, 9.5% to 11% of which are singletons. The source material was CD8+ T cells sorted from PBMCs, sampled 15 days after the yellow fever booster vaccination. The receptor was isolated from a man younger than 35 who received the YFV17D yellow fever vaccine. The chain employs TRBV27 and TRBJ2-1, with 9 bases identical to TRBD2. The CDR3 spells CASSLPSGTYNEQFF. The CDR3 bases are TGTGCCAGCAGTTTACCTAGCGGGACCTACAATGAGCAGTTCTTC.